This T cell receptor (beta chain) originates from a study of Graves' ophthalmopathy and Graves' hyperthyroidism. Whole-study context: Cases classed as stable hyperthyroidism had no ophthalmopathy within 18 months of follow-up.

Participants with hyperthyroidism, aged 18 to 65, were newly diagnosed with under 2 months' duration. As diagnostic evidence, clinical symptoms, serum thyroxine, TRAb, thyroid ultrasound and orbital computed tomography were relied upon. Beta-chain TCR CDR3 regions were amplified from RNA transcripts. Following a first-round RT-PCR that used HTBI primers, a second-round multiplex PCR was carried out. In TCRdb, the multiplex PCR reads were re-called with MiXCR into one record per CDR3 protein. The sample lists some 1.1 million distinct CDR3 sequences, approximately 35% seen once, with 11% in the top ten. The table lists this clonotype with many counts. This TCR was sampled from an adult man with Graves' hyperthyroidism. Sequenced input: peripheral blood or thyroid tissue (not recorded which).

The CDR3 spells CSALPQDGDQPQHF. The DNA of the CDR3 is TGCAGTGCCCTACCTCAAGACGGCGATCAGCCCCAGCATTTT. The chain links TRBV20-1 to TRBJ1-5; no firm D call. The CDR3 covers 14 residues. CDR1 is DFQATT, CDR2 SNEGSKA, per germline (reference sequence). With 6 bases removed from V and 5 bases from J, the gap between germline ends came to 17 bases.